The 28 T cell receptor beta chains below all came from one sample that was sequenced in a study of type 1 and type 2 diabetes patients. PCR was run on genomic DNA. The TCR beta CDR3 region was amplified using 30 forward and 13 reverse primers. TCRdb reanalysed the multiplex PCR reads using MiXCR and keeps one entry per CDR3 protein. The sample has 250,000 or so distinct CDR3 sequences, roughly 50% seen once. The sequenced sample was peripheral blood mononuclear cells (PBMCs). The receptors were gathered from a man between 18 and 35 years old with type 2 diabetes.

The CDR3 region is CAIRGTEETQYF. The CDR3, as DNA: TGTGCCATCAGGGGGACGGAAGAGACCCAGTACTTC. The chain employs TRBV10-3 and TRBJ2-7; D assignment may be TRBD1 or TRBD2 (5 bases each). The DNA end is more similar to TRBJ2-5, so the J call may be wrong. This CDR3 spans 12 amino acids. Germline V CDR1 and CDR2: ENHRY, SYGVKD.

This clonotype has just a few counts. CDR3 sequence: CASSRTQGQQPQHF. The DNA of the CDR3 is TGTGCCAGCAGTCGGACACAGGGGCAACAGCCCCAGCATTTT. This chain links TRBV28 with TRBJ1-5; 7 positions agree with TRBD1. CDR1 is MDHEN and CDR2 is SYDVKM in the germline V gene. The CDR3 has 14 residues. J was trimmed by 7 bases and V by 5 bases; bases with no gene match: 8.

The V call is TRBV7-6, the J call TRBJ2-7, with TRBD1 identical over 8 bases. With V trimmed by 1 base and J by 3 bases, 5 bases remained unmatched. CDR1 and CDR2 (germline): SGHVS, FNYEAQ. CDR3 size: 15 residues. CDR3 coding DNA: TGTGCCAGCAGCTTAGAAGCCGGGACAGGCTACGAGCAGTACTTC. It codes for CASSLEAGTGYEQYF.

The rearrangement uses TRBV28 and TRBJ2-2; D unclear. V was shortened by 5 bases and J by 7 bases, with 17 bases between the two germline ends. There are 15 residues in the CDR3. Germline V gene data show CDR1 as MDHEN and CDR2 as SYDVKM. The CDR3 protein is CASSVPGLMIGELFF. The CDR3 DNA is TGTGCCAGCAGTGTACCCGGGTTGATGATCGGGGAGCTGTTTTTT.

The V call is TRBV6-6, the J call TRBJ1-1, with D possibly matching TRBD1 (6 bases). Trimming left V 3 bases short and J 1 base short, with 12 bases between. The germline V gene encodes CDR1 MNHNY and CDR2 SVGAGI (reference sequence). The CDR3 has 15 amino acids. The CDR3 protein is CASSYWTATNTEAFF. The CDR3 region has the DNA TGTGCCAGCAGTTATTGGACAGCAACGAACACTGAAGCTTTCTTT.

The genes are TRBV19 and TRBJ1-2; D uncertain. V was trimmed by 3 bases and J by 2 bases, leaving 13 bases between them. Germline values: CDR1 LNHDA, CDR2 SQIVND (reference sequence). This CDR3 is 15 amino acids long. Here the CDR3 DNA reads TGTGCCAGTAGTATCGACGGAGCTTTCAACTATGGCTACACCTTC. This translates into CASSIDGAFNYGYTF.

This clonotype came up a few times. The V and J genes are TRBV7-8 and TRBJ2-6, with TRBD2 as a possible D gene (5 bases). V shed 3 bases and J shed 0 bases, with 9 bases lying between them. The CDR3 totals 16 residues. The germline CDR1 and CDR2 sequences are SGHVS and FQNEAQ. The DNA of the CDR3 is TGTGCCAGCAGCTTCTTAGCGAACTCTGGGGCCAACGTCCTGACTTTC. Translated: CASSFLANSGANVLTF.

The V and J genes are TRBV6-5 and TRBJ1-2; no definite D call. Per the germline V gene, CDR1 is MNHEY and CDR2 is SVGAGI. This CDR3 spans 14 amino acids. The V and J ends lost 2 bases and 3 bases respectively, with 10 bases between them. In nucleotides, the CDR3 is TGTGCCAGCAGTTACCAGGCCGACTACTATGGCTACACCTTC. Amino acid sequence: CASSYQADYYGYTF.

This clonotype was detected a few times. In DNA form, the CDR3 reads TGTGCCAGCAGCTCACAGGGGTACGGGGAGCTGTTTTTT. Its protein is CASSSQGYGELFF. The chain joins TRBV11-2 to TRBJ2-2; TRBD1 matches 7 bases. CDR1 and CDR2 (germline): SGHAT, FQNNGV. V shed 4 bases and J 7 bases; nucleotides not matched to a gene: 3. The CDR3 is made up of 13 amino acids.

This chain joins TRBV19 and TRBJ2-6; D remains unclear. Germline-derived CDR1 and CDR2 are LNHDA and SQIVND (reference sequence). The CDR3 totals 14 residues. Trimming took off 4 bases at V and 3 bases at J, with 7 bases between the two ends. CDR3: CASSSGDGANVLTF. DNA for the CDR3: TGTGCCAGTAGTAGCGGCGATGGGGCCAACGTCCTGACTTTC.

The V call is TRBV7-6, the J call TRBJ2-7, with D hard to call. V dropped 1 base and J dropped 1 base, with 8 bases sitting between them. The CDR3 extends over 14 amino acids. Per germline, CDR1 SGHVS and CDR2 FNYEAQ. This CDR3 reads CASSLEADSYEQYF. The CDR3 DNA reads as TGTGCCAGCAGCTTAGAGGCGGATTCCTACGAGCAGTACTTC. Combining the CDR3 with reference TRBV7-6 and TRBJ2-7 gives the whole variable domain GAGVSQSPRYKVTKRGQDVALRCDPISGHVSLYWYRQALGQGPEFLTYFNYEAQQDKSGLPNDRFSAERPEGSISTLTIQRTEQRDSAMYRCASSLEADSYEQYFGPGTRLTVT.

About this clonotype itself: This CDR3 fails to terminate in the conserved phenylalanine or tryptophan, so it likely reflects a read error. V is TRBV19 and J is TRBJ2-7; 8 bases match TRBD1. CDR1 is LNHDA and CDR2 is SQIVND in the germline V gene (reference sequence). The CDR3 is made up of 13 amino acids. V lost 9 bases and J lost 3; bases outside the gene matches: 7. The CDR3 loop reads CASSPGQDYEQYS. The CDR3 bases are TGTGCCAGCTCTCCGGGACAGGACTACGAGCAGTACTCC.

This chain links TRBV4-3 with TRBJ1-4; no clear D gene. CDR1 and CDR2 from the germline V gene are LGHNA and YSLEER. This CDR3 spans 15 amino acids. The V and J ends lost 0 bases and 6 bases respectively, with 11 bases between them. The CDR3 here is CASSQDGGKDEKLFF. The CDR3 DNA reads as TGCGCCAGCAGCCAAGACGGCGGGAAGGATGAAAAACTGTTTTTT.

Of note for this clonotype: A clone one base away is much larger, so this may be a read error. J is TRBJ2-7 and V is TRBV10-3; 9 bases are a match to TRBD1. CDR1 is ENHRY, CDR2 SYGVKD, per germline. The CDR3 totals 16 residues. The chain's CDR3 is CASSETGTGSTYEQYF. CDR3 DNA sequence: TGTGCCAGCAGTGAGACCGGGACAGGGTCCACCTACGAGCAGTACTTC.

The chain recombines TRBV9 with TRBJ1-6; D remains unclear. V lost 3 bases to trimming and J lost 7 bases, with 14 bases between them. Germline V CDR1 and CDR2: SGDLS, YYNGEE. This CDR3 has 15 amino acids. The CDR3: CASSAAESGNSPLHF. As DNA, the CDR3 is TGTGCCAGCAGCGCAGCAGAGAGCGGGAATTCACCCCTCCACTTT.

The rearrangement uses TRBV20-1 and TRBJ2-1, with TRBD1 identical over 7 bases. The trim removed 4 bases at V and 4 bases at J, leaving 7 bases unmatched. The length of the CDR3 is 14 residues. CDR1 is DFQATT and CDR2 is SNEGSKA in the germline V gene (reference sequence). The CDR3 protein is CSAKDRPPYNEQFF. The DNA of the CDR3 is TGCAGTGCTAAGGACAGGCCCCCGTACAATGAGCAGTTCTTC.

The gene calls are TRBV20-1 and TRBJ2-7; D perhaps matches TRBD1 (5 bases). The CDR3 extends over 16 amino acids. Germline V gene sequence: CDR1 DFQATT, CDR2 SNEGSKA (reference sequence). V shed 6 bases and J shed 0 bases, with 21 bases lying between them. This CDR3 reads CSAPTQGGSGSYEQYF. In nucleotides, the CDR3 is TGCAGTGCCCCTACTCAGGGCGGTTCGGGCTCCTACGAGCAGTACTTC.

This rearrangement joins TRBV9 to TRBJ2-3, with D unclear. The V end lost 4 bases, the J end lost 4 bases, and 13 bases lay between the germline ends. Germline CDR1 reads SGDLS; CDR2 reads YYNGEE. CDR3 size: 14 residues. CDR3: CASSPRGWADTQYF. Here the CDR3 DNA reads TGTGCCAGCAGCCCTCGTGGGTGGGCAGATACGCAGTATTTT.

In its sample, this clonotype was seen a few times. This rearrangement joins TRBV30 to TRBJ1-6; D is perhaps TRBD1 (5 bases). The CDR3 contains 15 residues. Trimming pared 4 bases from V and 9 bases from J, leaving 19 bases between. Germline lookup yields CDR1 GTSNPN and CDR2 SVGIG (reference sequence). CDR3 amino acids: CAWKGPKSPSSPLHF. CDR3 DNA: TGTGCCTGGAAGGGACCCAAATCTCCCTCTTCACCCCTCCACTTT.

V usage is TRBV7-3 and J usage is TRBJ2-7; the D gene is possibly TRBD2 (6 bases). The CDR3 is 15 residues long. Germline V CDR1 and CDR2: SGHTA, FQGTGA. Trimming shortened V by 3 bases and J by 3 bases, and 15 bases separated the two germline ends. The CDR3 spells CASSLPGSMNYEQYF. The DNA for the CDR3 is TGTGCCAGCAGCTTGCCCGGGAGTATGAACTACGAGCAGTACTTC.

In its sample, this clonotype was seen many times. The chain recombines TRBV15 with TRBJ2-5; TRBD1 aligns across 7 bases. Germline V gene lookup returns CDR1 LNHNV and CDR2 YYDKDF (reference sequence). This CDR3 has 11 residues. Trimming at V came to 8 bases and at J to 7 bases, leaving 4 bases not matched to a gene. The CDR3 DNA follows: TGTGCCACCCAGGGGGATGGGACCCAGTACTTC. Its protein product is CATQGDGTQYF.

The count of this clonotype is one. The V gene is TRBV6-6, the J gene TRBJ2-6, with 7 nucleotides matching TRBD1. The CDR3 is made up of 15 amino acids. V lost 7 bases to trimming and J lost 2 bases; unmatched junction nucleotides: 5. The germline V gene has CDR1 MNHNY and CDR2 SVGAGI (reference sequence). In DNA form, the CDR3 reads TGTGCCAGCACTCGGGACAGACCTGGGGCCAACGTCCTGACTTTC. Its translation is CASTRDRPGANVLTF.

This clonotype was observed a handful of times. The rearrangement uses TRBV20-1 and TRBJ2-7; D is unresolved. V was clipped by 3 bases and J by 6 bases, with 15 bases between them. CDR3 length equals 13 residues. Germline V gives CDR1 DFQATT, CDR2 SNEGSKA (reference sequence). CDR3 amino acids: CSASYTAKGEQYF. Written as DNA, the CDR3 is TGCAGTGCTAGCTACACGGCTAAGGGCGAGCAGTACTTC.

This chain connects TRBV7-9 to TRBJ1-1; a weak D match, TRBD1 (5 bases). CDR1 and CDR2 from the germline V gene are SEHNR and FQNEAQ (reference sequence). The CDR3 consists of 13 residues. Trimming shortened V by 6 bases and J by 3 bases, and 11 bases separated the two germline ends. CDR3 DNA: TGTGCCAGCAGAGGGGCGGATTACACTGAAGCTTTCTTT. Protein sequence: CASRGADYTEAFF.

The chain is built from TRBV24-1 and TRBJ2-1; 8 nucleotides agree with TRBD1. Trimming took 8 bases from V and 2 from J; bases not matched to a gene: 7. Germline assignment: CDR1 KGHDR and CDR2 SFDVKD. The CDR3 totals 15 residues. The CDR3 reads CATKSDRGPYNEQFF. The CDR3 region has the DNA TGTGCCACCAAGAGCGACAGGGGACCCTACAATGAGCAGTTCTTC.

The rearrangement joins TRBV27 to TRBJ2-6; weak D call: TRBD2 (5 bases). The CDR3 extends over 15 amino acids. The germline V gene encodes CDR1 MNHEY and CDR2 SMNVEV (reference sequence). Trimming removed 4 bases at V and 3 bases at J, with 10 bases between. The CDR3 bases are TGTGCCAGCAGTTCGGGGTGGGTTGGGGCCAACGTCCTGACTTTC. This translates into CASSSGWVGANVLTF. The full variable domain, with the rest looked up from reference TRBV27 and TRBJ2-6, is EAQVTQNPRYLITVTGKKLTVTCSQNMNHEYMSWYRQDPGLGLRQIYYSMNVEVTDKGDVPEGYKVSRKEKRNFPLILESPSPNQTSLYFCASSSGWVGANVLTFGAGSRLTVL.

A word on this clonotype: The CDR3 ends on some other residue instead of the conserved phenylalanine or tryptophan, so this is likely a read error. The V call is TRBV12-5, the J call TRBJ2-5; D uncertain. Deletions cut 1 base from V and 6 bases from J, with 6 bases between. The CDR3 contains 12 residues. CDR1 and CDR2 (germline): LGHNT, FRNRAP. CDR3 sequence reads: CASGLDRKTQYY. Written as DNA, the CDR3 is TGTGCTAGTGGTTTGGACCGTAAGACCCAGTACTAC.

The V call is TRBV5-1, the J call TRBJ1-4, with 8 bases fitting TRBD1. V lost 2 bases to trimming and J lost 8 bases; unmatched junction nucleotides: 8. Looked up from germline, CDR1 is SGHRS and CDR2 is YFSETQ. The CDR3 spans 15 residues. The CDR3 DNA reads TGCGCCAGCAGCTTAGGGACAGGCTCCCGGGAAAAACTGTTTTTT. This sequence encodes CASSLGTGSREKLFF.